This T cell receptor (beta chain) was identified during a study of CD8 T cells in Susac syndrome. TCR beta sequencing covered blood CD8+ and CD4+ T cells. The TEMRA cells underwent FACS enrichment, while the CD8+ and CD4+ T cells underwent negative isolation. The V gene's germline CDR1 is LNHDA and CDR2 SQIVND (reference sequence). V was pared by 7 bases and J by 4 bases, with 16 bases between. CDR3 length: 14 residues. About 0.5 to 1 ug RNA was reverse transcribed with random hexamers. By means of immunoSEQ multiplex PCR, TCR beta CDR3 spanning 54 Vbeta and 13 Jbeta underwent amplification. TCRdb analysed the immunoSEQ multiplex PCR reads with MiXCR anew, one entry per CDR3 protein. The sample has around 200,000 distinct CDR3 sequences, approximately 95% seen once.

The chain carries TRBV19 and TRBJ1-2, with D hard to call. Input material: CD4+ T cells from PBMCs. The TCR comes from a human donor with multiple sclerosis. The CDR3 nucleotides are TGTGCCAGTACCCCAGCGACGGCAGGCTATGGCTACACCTTC. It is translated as CASTPATAGYGYTF.